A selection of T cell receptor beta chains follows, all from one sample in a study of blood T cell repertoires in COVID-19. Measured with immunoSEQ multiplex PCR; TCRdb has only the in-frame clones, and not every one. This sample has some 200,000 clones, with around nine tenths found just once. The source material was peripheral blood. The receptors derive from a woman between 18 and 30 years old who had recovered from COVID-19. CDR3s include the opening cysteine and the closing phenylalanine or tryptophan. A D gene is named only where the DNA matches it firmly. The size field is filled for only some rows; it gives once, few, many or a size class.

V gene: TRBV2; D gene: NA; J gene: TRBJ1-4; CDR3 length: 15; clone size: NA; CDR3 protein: CASSDPIRGLEKLFF; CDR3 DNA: TGTGCCAGCAGTGACCCAATTCGCGGGCTTGAAAAACTGTTTTTT
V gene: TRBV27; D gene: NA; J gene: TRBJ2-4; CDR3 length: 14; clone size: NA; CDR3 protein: CASRNTAGKNIQYF; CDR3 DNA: TGTGCCAGCAGAAACACAGCGGGCAAAAACATTCAGTACTTC
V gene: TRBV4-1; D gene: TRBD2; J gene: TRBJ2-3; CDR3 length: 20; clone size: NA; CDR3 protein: CASSLPSQGTSLRGTDTQYF; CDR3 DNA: TGCGCCAGCAGCCTTCCGTCACAGGGGACTAGCCTACGCGGGACAGATACGCAGTATTTT
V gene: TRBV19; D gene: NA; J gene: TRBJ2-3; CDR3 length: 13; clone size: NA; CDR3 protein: CATTPPGTDTQYF; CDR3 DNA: TGTGCCACCACCCCCCCAGGTACAGATACGCAGTATTTT
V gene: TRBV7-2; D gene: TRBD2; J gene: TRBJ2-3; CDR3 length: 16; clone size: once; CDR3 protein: CASSFGLAGLGDTQYF; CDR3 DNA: TGTGCCAGCAGCTTCGGACTAGCGGGATTGGGGGACACGCAGTATTTT
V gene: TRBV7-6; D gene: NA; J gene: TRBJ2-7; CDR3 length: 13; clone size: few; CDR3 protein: CASSRGMMDEQYF; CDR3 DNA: TGTGCCAGCAGCCGAGGCATGATGGACGAGCAGTACTTC
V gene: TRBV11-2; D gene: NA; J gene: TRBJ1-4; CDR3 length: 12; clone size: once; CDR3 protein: CASSLSLEKLFF; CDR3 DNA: TGTGCCAGCAGCCTAAGCCTGGAAAAACTGTTTTTT
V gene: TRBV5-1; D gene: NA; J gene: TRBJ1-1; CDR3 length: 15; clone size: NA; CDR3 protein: CASSPEWAGNTEAFF; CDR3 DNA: TGCGCCAGCAGCCCAGAATGGGCCGGAAACACTGAAGCTTTCTTT
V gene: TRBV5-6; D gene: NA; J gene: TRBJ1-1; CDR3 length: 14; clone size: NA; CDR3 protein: CASSFWHRNTEAFF; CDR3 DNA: TGTGCCAGCAGCTTTTGGCACAGGAACACTGAAGCTTTCTTT
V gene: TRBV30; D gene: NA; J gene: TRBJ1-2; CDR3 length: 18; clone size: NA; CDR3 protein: CAWTGRDAGARSIYGYTF; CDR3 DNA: TGTGCCTGGACGGGCAGGGATGCCGGAGCACGGTCCATCTATGGCTACACCTTC
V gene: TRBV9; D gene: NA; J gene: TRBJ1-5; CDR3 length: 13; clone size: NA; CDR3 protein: CASSRGGGQPQHF; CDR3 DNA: TGTGCCAGCAGCCGCGGAGGTGGCCAGCCCCAGCATTTT
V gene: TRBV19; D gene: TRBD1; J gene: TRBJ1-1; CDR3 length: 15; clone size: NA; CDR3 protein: CASNRDRGVNTEAFF; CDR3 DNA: TGTGCCTCTAACCGGGACAGGGGCGTTAACACTGAAGCTTTCTTT
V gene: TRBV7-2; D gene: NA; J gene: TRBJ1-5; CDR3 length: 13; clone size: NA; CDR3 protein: CASSRTFGQPQHF; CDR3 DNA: TGTGCCAGCAGCCGGACATTCGGCCAGCCCCAGCATTTT
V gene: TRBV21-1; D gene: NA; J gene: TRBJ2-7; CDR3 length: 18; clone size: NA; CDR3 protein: CASSKPGRTSGRTYEQYF; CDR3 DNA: TGTGCCAGCAGCAAACCTGGAAGGACTAGCGGGAGGACGTACGAGCAGTACTTC
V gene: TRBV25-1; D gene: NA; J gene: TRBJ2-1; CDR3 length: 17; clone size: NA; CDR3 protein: CASSGTDVRGSYNEQFF; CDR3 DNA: TGTGCCAGCAGTGGCACCGACGTCAGGGGCTCCTACAATGAGCAGTTCTTC
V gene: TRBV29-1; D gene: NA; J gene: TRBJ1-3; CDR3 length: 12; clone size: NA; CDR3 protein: CSVVSSGNTIYF; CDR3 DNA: TGCAGCGTTGTCAGCTCTGGAAACACCATATATTTT
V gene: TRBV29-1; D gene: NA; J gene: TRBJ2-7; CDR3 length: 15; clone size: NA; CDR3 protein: CSVETPGGGFYEQYF; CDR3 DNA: TGCAGCGTTGAAACGCCGGGTGGGGGGTTCTACGAGCAGTACTTC
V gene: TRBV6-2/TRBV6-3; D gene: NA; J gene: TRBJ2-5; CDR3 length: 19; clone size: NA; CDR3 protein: CASSYTVTGTFRSAETQYF; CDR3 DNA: TGTGCCAGCAGTTACACGGTGACAGGCACCTTTCGATCGGCAGAGACCCAGTACTTC
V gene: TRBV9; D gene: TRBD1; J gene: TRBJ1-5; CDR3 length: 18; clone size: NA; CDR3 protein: CASSAGGTGGRGNQPQHF; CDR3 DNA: TGTGCCAGCAGCGCCGGAGGGACAGGGGGCCGGGGCAATCAGCCCCAGCATTTT
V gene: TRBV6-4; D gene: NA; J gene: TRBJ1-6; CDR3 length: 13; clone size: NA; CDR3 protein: CASSSGENSPLHF; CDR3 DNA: TGTGCCAGCAGTTCAGGGGAGAATTCACCCCTCCACTTT
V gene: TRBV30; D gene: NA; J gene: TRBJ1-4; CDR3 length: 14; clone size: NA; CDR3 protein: CAWIPGGPNEKLFF; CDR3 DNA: TGTGCCTGGATACCCGGGGGACCTAATGAAAAACTGTTTTTT
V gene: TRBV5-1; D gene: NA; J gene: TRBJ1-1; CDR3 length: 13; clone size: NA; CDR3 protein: CASSLDRYTEAFF; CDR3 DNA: TGCGCCAGCAGCTTGGACAGGTACACTGAAGCTTTCTTT
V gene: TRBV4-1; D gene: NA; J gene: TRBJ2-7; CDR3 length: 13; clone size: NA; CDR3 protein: CASSQVQESEQYF; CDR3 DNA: TGCGCCAGCAGCCAAGTTCAGGAATCCGAGCAGTACTTC
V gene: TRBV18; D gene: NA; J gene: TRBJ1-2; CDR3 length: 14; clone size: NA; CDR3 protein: CASSPSTANYGYTF; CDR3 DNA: TGTGCCAGCTCACCATCGACAGCAAACTATGGCTACACCTTC
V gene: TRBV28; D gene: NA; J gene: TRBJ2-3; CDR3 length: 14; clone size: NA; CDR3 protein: CASSLTRATDTQYF; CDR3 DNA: TGTGCCAGCAGTTTGACTCGAGCCACAGATACGCAGTATTTT
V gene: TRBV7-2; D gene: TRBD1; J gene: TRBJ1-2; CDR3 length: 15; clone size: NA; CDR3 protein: CASSLGGQVNYGYTF; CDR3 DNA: TGTGCCAGCAGCTTAGGGGGACAGGTGAACTATGGCTACACCTTC
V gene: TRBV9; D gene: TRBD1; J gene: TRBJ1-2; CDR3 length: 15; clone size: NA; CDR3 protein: CASSVRDSLSHGYTF; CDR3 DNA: TGTGCCAGCAGCGTCCGGGACAGTCTCAGCCATGGCTACACCTTC
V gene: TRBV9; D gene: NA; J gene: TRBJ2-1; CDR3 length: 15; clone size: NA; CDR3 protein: CASSVGVTSYNEQFF; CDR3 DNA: TGTGCCAGCAGCGTAGGGGTGACTAGTTACAATGAGCAGTTCTTC
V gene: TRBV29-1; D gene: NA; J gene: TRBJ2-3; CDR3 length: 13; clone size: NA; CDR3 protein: CSVEGQPTDTQYF; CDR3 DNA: TGCAGCGTGGAGGGTCAGCCCACAGATACGCAGTATTTT
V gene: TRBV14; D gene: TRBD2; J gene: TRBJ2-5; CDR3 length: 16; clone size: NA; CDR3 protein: CASSQGSTGTKETQYF; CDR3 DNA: TGTGCCAGCAGCCAGGGTTCAACCGGGACTAAAGAGACCCAGTACTTC
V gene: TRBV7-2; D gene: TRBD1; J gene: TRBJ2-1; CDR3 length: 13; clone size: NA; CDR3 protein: CASSLGTGNEQFF; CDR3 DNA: TGTGCCAGCAGCTTGGGGACAGGCAATGAGCAGTTCTTC
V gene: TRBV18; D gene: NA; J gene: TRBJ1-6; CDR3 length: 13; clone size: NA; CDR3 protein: CASSPQGYSPLHF; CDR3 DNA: TGTGCCAGCTCTCCCCAGGGGTACTCACCCCTCCACTTT
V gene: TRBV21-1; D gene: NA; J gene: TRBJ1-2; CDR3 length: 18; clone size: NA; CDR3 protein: CASSKEKRDRDPIYGYTF; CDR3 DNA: TGTGCCAGCAGCAAAGAAAAGAGGGACAGGGACCCAATCTATGGCTACACCTTC
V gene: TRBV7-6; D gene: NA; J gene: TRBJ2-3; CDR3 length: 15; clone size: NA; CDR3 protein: CASSLTRWSTDTQYF; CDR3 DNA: TGTGCCAGCAGCTTGACTAGGTGGAGCACAGATACGCAGTATTTT
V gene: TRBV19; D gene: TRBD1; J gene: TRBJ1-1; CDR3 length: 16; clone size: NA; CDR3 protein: CASSVITGEGGTEAFF; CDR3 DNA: TGTGCCAGTAGTGTAATAACAGGGGAAGGAGGCACTGAAGCTTTCTTT
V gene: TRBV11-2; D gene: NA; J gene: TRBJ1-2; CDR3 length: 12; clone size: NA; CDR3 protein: CASSTSVYGYTF; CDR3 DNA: TGTGCCAGCAGCACCAGCGTCTATGGCTACACCTTC
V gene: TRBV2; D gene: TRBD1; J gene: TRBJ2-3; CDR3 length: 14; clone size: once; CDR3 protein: CASKDGQGADTQYF; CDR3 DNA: TGTGCCAGCAAGGATGGACAGGGGGCAGATACGCAGTATTTT
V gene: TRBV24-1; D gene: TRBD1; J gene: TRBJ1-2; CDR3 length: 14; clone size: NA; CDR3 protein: CATQGAGNNYGYTF; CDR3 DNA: TGTGCCACCCAGGGGGCAGGGAATAACTATGGCTACACCTTC
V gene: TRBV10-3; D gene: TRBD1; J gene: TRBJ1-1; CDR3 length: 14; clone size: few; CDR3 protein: CAISGQGANTEAFF; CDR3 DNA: TGTGCCATCAGTGGACAGGGGGCCAACACTGAAGCTTTCTTT